Sequencing of this T cell receptor beta chain was carried out in a study of T cell changes during pregnancy in multiple sclerosis. Repertoires were generated with immunoSEQ multiplex PCR, while TCRdb's copy carries only in-frame clones and drops some. This sample has 39,000 or so clones, with 90% found just once. CDR1 MGHRA and CDR2 YSYEKL come from the germline V gene. V dropped 6 bases and J dropped 9 bases, with 21 bases sitting between them. This CDR3 region has 15 residues. V gene TRBV4-1 combines with J gene TRBJ1-3; TRBD1 is a possible D gene (5 bases). This receptor was taken from a female donor with multiple sclerosis, enrolled in a pregnancy study. Sample: CD8+ T cells from peripheral blood mononuclear cells, taken in the first trimester of pregnancy. CDR3 nucleotide sequence: TGCGCCAGCAGAACCCACGAAAGGGGCGGTCGCACCATATATTTT. This codes for CASRTHERGGRTIYF.